The rows below give T cell receptor beta chains drawn from one sample of a study of cytomegalovirus exposure and HLA in healthy donors. Sequencing was performed with immunoSEQ multiplex PCR; in TCRdb, only in-frame clones are kept and a portion is missing. Of roughly 110,000 clones detected, about 85% appear once; the ten largest clones hold 2% to 2.5%. The sample consisted of PBMCs. These TCRs come from a man younger than 40 in good health and CMV-seronegative. The CDR3 runs from the conserved cysteine through the conserved F or W. D genes are given only for firm matches. The size of a clone is reported for some rows only, either as once, few or many, or as a class for expanded clones.

v_gene: TRBV15; d_gene: TRBD2; j_gene: TRBJ2-3; abundance: -; CDR3aa: CATSSITGTSGGFTDTQYF; CDR3nt: TGTGCCACCAGCAGCATAACCGGGACTAGCGGGGGATTCACAGATACGCAGTATTTT
v_gene: TRBV6-4; d_gene: TRBD2; j_gene: TRBJ2-1; abundance: -; CDR3aa: CASSEPGRALNEQFF; CDR3nt: TGTGCCAGCAGTGAACCTGGGAGGGCCCTCAACGAGCAGTTCTTC
v_gene: TRBV15; d_gene: -; j_gene: TRBJ2-7; abundance: -; CDR3aa: CATARGSTYEQYF; CDR3nt: TGTGCCACCGCCAGGGGCAGTACCTACGAGCAGTACTTC
v_gene: TRBV7-7; d_gene: -; j_gene: TRBJ2-5; abundance: -; CDR3aa: CASSSRGEETQYF; CDR3nt: TGTGCTAGCAGCTCTCGAGGAGAAGAGACCCAGTACTTC
v_gene: TRBV12-5; d_gene: -; j_gene: TRBJ2-3; abundance: -; CDR3aa: CASAPVRGGIDTQYF; CDR3nt: TGTGCTAGTGCCCCTGTGAGGGGGGGGATAGATACGCAGTATTTT
v_gene: TRBV27; d_gene: -; j_gene: TRBJ1-4; abundance: -; CDR3aa: CASSPLNEKLFF; CDR3nt: TGTGCCAGCAGTCCCCTCAATGAAAAACTGTTTTTT
v_gene: TRBV15; d_gene: -; j_gene: TRBJ1-2; abundance: -; CDR3aa: CATSRVESGSYGYTF; CDR3nt: TGTGCCACCAGCAGAGTGGAGTCCGGGAGCTATGGCTACACCTTC
v_gene: TRBV30; d_gene: -; j_gene: TRBJ1-4; abundance: -; CDR3aa: CAWSAGSYNEKLFF; CDR3nt: TGTGCCTGGAGTGCCGGGTCTTATAATGAAAAACTGTTTTTT
v_gene: TRBV5-1; d_gene: -; j_gene: TRBJ1-1; abundance: few; CDR3aa: CASSPQRQSTEAFF; CDR3nt: TGCGCCAGCAGCCCTCAGAGACAGAGCACTGAAGCTTTCTTT
v_gene: TRBV5-1; d_gene: -; j_gene: TRBJ1-1; abundance: -; CDR3aa: CASSLLNGNTEAFF; CDR3nt: TGCGCCAGCAGCTTGCTTAACGGTAACACTGAAGCTTTCTTT
v_gene: TRBV6-4; d_gene: -; j_gene: TRBJ2-1; abundance: -; CDR3aa: CASSDRGARPDEQFF; CDR3nt: TGTGCCAGCAGTGACCGCGGGGCAAGACCCGATGAGCAGTTCTTC
v_gene: TRBV5-4; d_gene: -; j_gene: TRBJ1-6; abundance: -; CDR3aa: CASSLDSQDSPLHF; CDR3nt: TGTGCCAGCAGCTTGGACAGCCAGGATTCACCCCTCCACTTT
v_gene: TRBV2; d_gene: -; j_gene: TRBJ2-5; abundance: few; CDR3aa: CATHLVRAETQYF; CDR3nt: TGTGCCACCCATCTCGTGCGCGCAGAGACCCAGTACTTC
v_gene: TRBV5-1; d_gene: -; j_gene: TRBJ1-1; abundance: -; CDR3aa: CASSFQGRSEAFF; CDR3nt: TGCGCCAGCAGCTTCCAGGGGCGGAGTGAAGCTTTCTTT
v_gene: TRBV10-1; d_gene: TRBD2; j_gene: TRBJ2-1; abundance: -; CDR3aa: CASSEKLAGAYNEQFF; CDR3nt: TGCGCCAGCAGCGAGAAACTAGCGGGGGCCTACAATGAGCAGTTCTTC
v_gene: TRBV18; d_gene: TRBD2; j_gene: TRBJ2-6; abundance: -; CDR3aa: CASSPTSVYSGANVLTF; CDR3nt: TGTGCCAGCTCCCCGACTAGCGTCTACTCTGGGGCCAACGTCCTGACTTTC